The sequence of this T cell receptor (beta chain) was determined in a study of response to subunit inactivated influenza vaccine. CDR1 and CDR2 (germline): SGHDN, FVKESK. With 1 base removed from V and 6 bases from J, the gap between germline ends came to 19 bases. This CDR3 has 17 amino acids. Regarding the study as a whole: T cells newly recruited by each seasonal influenza vaccination are few, the authors suggested.

On this clonotype itself: Its matching antigen is unknown.

TCRdb reprocessed the RT-PCR reads with MiXCR, giving one entry per CDR3 protein. The data hold roughly 710,000 distinct CDR3 sequences, with roughly 15% observed a single time. The source material was PBMCs from blood, sampled around 15 days before vaccination. The sequence derives from a man aged 45-65 years who received an inactivated influenza vaccine. The rearrangement joins TRBV14 to TRBJ2-1; a possible D gene is TRBD2 (5 bases). CDR3 in amino acids: CASSQVPLAPWGNEQFF. In DNA form, the CDR3 reads TGTGCCAGCAGCCAAGTCCCCCTAGCCCCCTGGGGCAATGAGCAGTTCTTC.